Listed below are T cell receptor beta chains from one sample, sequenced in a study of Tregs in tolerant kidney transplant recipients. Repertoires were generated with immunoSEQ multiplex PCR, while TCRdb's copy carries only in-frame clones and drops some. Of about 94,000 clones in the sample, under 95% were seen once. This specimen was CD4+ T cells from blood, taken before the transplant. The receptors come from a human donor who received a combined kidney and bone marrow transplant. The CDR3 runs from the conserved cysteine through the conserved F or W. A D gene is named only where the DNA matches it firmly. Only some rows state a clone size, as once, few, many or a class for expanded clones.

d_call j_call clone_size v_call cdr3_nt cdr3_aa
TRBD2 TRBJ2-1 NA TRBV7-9 TGTGCCAGCACGGCGGGAGGTCTGGTTTGGGATGAGCAGTTCTTC CASTAGGLVWDEQFF
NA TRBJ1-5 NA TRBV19 TGTGCCAGTAGTACAAAGACAGGTCCCCGCTTTAATCTCATTCTTAATCAGCCCCAGCATTTT CASSTKTGPRFNLILNQPQHF
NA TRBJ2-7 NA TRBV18 TGTGCCAGCTCACCGGGGCGAGACTACGAGCAGTACTTC CASSPGRDYEQYF
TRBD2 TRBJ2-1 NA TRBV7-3 TGTGCCAGCAGCCCGGGACTACGGGAGGAGAAGCAGTTCTTC CASSPGLREEKQFF
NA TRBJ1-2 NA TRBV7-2 TGTGCCAGCAGCTTAGAAACAACTAACTATGGCTACACCTTC CASSLETTNYGYTF
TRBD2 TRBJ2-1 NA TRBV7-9 TGTGCCAGCAGCCGACTAGCCCTGGGGGGCAATGAGCAGTTCTTC CASSRLALGGNEQFF
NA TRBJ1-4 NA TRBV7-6 TGTGCCAGCAGCTTACATACAGGTCGAGCAAAACTGTTTTTT CASSLHTGRAKLFF
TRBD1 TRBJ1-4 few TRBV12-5 TGTGCTAGTGGTTTGGTACCCGGGACAGTTAATGAAAAACTGTTTTTT CASGLVPGTVNEKLFF
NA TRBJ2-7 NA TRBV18 TGTGCCAGCTCACCACCCGGACTGCGATCCTACGAGCAGTACTTC CASSPPGLRSYEQYF
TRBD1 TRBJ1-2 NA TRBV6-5 TGTGCCAGCAGGCCCACAGGGGGTCTTGGCTATGGCTACACCTTC CASRPTGGLGYGYTF
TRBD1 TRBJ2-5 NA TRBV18 TGTGCCAGCTCACCTCAGGGGGAGGAGACCCAGTACTTC CASSPQGEETQYF
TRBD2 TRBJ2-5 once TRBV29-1 TGCAGCGTTGAAATGGACGGCGGGAGTGAGACCCAGTACTTC CSVEMDGGSETQYF
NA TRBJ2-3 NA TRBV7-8 TGTGCCAGCAGCTTAATTCGGAGCGGGTTCACAGATACGCAGTATTTT CASSLIRSGFTDTQYF
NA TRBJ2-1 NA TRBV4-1 TGCGCCAGCAGCCAACCCGATCAGGGGAGTTTGAGGAATGAGCAGTTCTTC CASSQPDQGSLRNEQFF
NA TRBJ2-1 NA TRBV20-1 TGCAGTGGGGGCCAGGGCAATGAGCAGTTCTTC CSGGQGNEQFF
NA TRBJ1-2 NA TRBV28 TGTGCCAGCAGTTTGGGGCGTGGTCTCCCTTTTATTAACTATGGCTACACCTTC CASSLGRGLPFINYGYTF
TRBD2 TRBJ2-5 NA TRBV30 TGTGCCTGGAGGTTTCGGGTAGCGGGGGTAGAGACCCAGTACTTC CAWRFRVAGVETQYF
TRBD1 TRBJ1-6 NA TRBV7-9 TGTGCCAGCAGCACCTCCGGGACAGGAAATTCACCCCTCCACTTT CASSTSGTGNSPLHF
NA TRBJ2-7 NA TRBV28 TGTGCCAGCAGTATCCCAGGGATTAGCTCCTACGAGCAGTACTTC CASSIPGISSYEQYF
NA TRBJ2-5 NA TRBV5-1 TGCGCCAGCAGCTCGCCCGGCCAAGAGACCCAGTACTTC CASSSPGQETQYF
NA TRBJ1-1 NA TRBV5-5 TGTGCCAGCAGCTTGAGATCAAGGGGGAGAGATGTGGCTTTCTTT CASSLRSRGRDVAFF
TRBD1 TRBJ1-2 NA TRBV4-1 TGCGCCAGCAGCTCCCCGGGACAGGGGAACTATGGCTACACCTTC CASSSPGQGNYGYTF
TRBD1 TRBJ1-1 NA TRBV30 TGTGCCTGGAGCTTTGACAGGGGAACTGAAGCTTTCTTT CAWSFDRGTEAFF
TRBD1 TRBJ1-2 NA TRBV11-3 TGTGCCAGCAGCTTACGGACAGGGGTATTCGGGGCTAACTATGGCTACACCTTC CASSLRTGVFGANYGYTF
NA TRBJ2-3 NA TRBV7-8 TGTGCCAGCATTTCAGGGGGGCAAGATACGCAGTATTTT CASISGGQDTQYF
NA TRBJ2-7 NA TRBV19 TGTGCCAGTAGTCTCTCCCCCCCGGGACTCAGGTTGGGTGAGCAGTACTTC CASSLSPPGLRLGEQYF
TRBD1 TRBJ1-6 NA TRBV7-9 TGTGCCAGCAGCTTCACAGACAGGGGAAATTCACCCCTCCACTTT CASSFTDRGNSPLHF
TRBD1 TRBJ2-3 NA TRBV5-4 TGTGCCAGCAGTTCTCAGAAGAGGGGGCGGTGGACAGATACGCAGTATTTT CASSSQKRGRWTDTQYF
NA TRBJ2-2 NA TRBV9 TGTGCCAGCAGCGTAGGCTGGTCGCGAATCACTGGGGAGCTGTTTTTT CASSVGWSRITGELFF
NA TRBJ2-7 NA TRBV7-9 TGTGCCAGCAGTTTAAAGGCAGGGGCCCCTAGGGACGAGCAGTACTTC CASSLKAGAPRDEQYF
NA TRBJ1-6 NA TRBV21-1 TGTGCCAGCAGCGGATACCGGGACAGGGGGACTGATTCACCCCTCCACTTT CASSGYRDRGTDSPLHF
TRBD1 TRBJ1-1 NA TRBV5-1 TGCGCCAGCAGTAGGACAGGGAACACTGAAGCTTTCTTT CASSRTGNTEAFF
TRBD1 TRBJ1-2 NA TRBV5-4 TGTGCCAGCAGCTTGGATCAGGGGGCGGTCTATGGCTACACCTTC CASSLDQGAVYGYTF
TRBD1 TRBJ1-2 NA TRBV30 TGTGCCTGGAGTGTAGACAGGGGGCTTCGCGGCTACACCTTC CAWSVDRGLRGYTF
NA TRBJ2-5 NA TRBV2 TGTGCCAGCACATCTAGCGTGCCCCAGTACTTC CASTSSVPQYF
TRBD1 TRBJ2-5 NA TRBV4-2 TGTGCCAGCAGCCGACAGGGGGCCGGGAAGACCCAGTACTTC CASSRQGAGKTQYF
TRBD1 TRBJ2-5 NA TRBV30 TGTGCCTGGGGGCGGGGGACAGGGCAAGAGACCCAGTACTTC CAWGRGTGQETQYF
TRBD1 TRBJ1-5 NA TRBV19 TGTGCCAGTAGTAACACCGGGACAGGGGGCCTCCCCCAGCATTTT CASSNTGTGGLPQHF
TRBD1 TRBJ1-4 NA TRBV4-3 TGCGCCAGCAGCCTCGGGACAGGGTTTGAAAAACTGTTTTTT CASSLGTGFEKLFF
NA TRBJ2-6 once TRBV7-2 TGTGCCAGCAGCGTGTTCGGACAGCACTCTGGGGCCAACGTCCTGACTTTC CASSVFGQHSGANVLTF
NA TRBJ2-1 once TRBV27 TGTGCCAGCAGCCCAATGTTTTACAATGAGCAGTTCTTC CASSPMFYNEQFF
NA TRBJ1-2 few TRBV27 TGTGCCAGCAGATTTCAGGTTGGCGCGATCTTCTATGGCTACACCTTC CASRFQVGAIFYGYTF
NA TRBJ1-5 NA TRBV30 TGTGCCTGGAGTGGAGGGATCAATCAGCCCCAGCATTTT CAWSGGINQPQHF
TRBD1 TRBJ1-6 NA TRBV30 TGTGCCTGGAGGAAACAGGGGGCAGGTTCACCCCTCCACTTT CAWRKQGAGSPLHF
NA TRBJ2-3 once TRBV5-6 TGTGCCAGCAGCTTGCGCGGCAGCTATGTGGCAGATACGCAGTATTTT CASSLRGSYVADTQYF
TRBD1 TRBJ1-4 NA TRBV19 TGTGCCAGTAGCCCTACAGGGGCGAAACTGTTTTTT CASSPTGAKLFF